This T cell receptor beta chain was identified during a study of T cell responses to AZD1222 COVID-19 vaccine. Sequenced by immunoSEQ multiplex PCR; TCRdb stores in-frame clones only, minus some. The table has 95,000 to 150,000 clones, less than 90% seen once; the top ten hold 28%. Details on this clone: What it binds is not known.

Study outcomes and limitations: Spike-wide coverage was observed for vaccine-associated CD4 TCRs, with dominant responses at 160-218 and 743-854. Repertoires in all cases were sampled only once the peak T cell response had passed.

The sequence was collected from an adult in good health. The sample was peripheral blood, taken on day 0 of AZD1222 vaccination.

The CDR3: CSALWGYGYTF. In nucleotides, the CDR3 is TGCAGTGCCCTATGGGGCTATGGCTACACCTTC. The genes are TRBV20-1 and TRBJ1-2; D not resolved. CDR3 length equals 11 residues. V lost 6 bases, J lost 4 bases, and 9 bases lay in between. Germline V gives CDR1 DFQATT, CDR2 SNEGSKA (reference sequence).